The present T cell receptor beta chain was sequenced within a study of shared clonotypes between healthy human individuals (dated by TCRdb to 2020 to 2022). Background for the entire study: The cohort included three men and a couple of women between 18 and 49 years of age. To estimate repertoire size and how much clonotypes are shared between individuals, the study performed deep sequencing of blood TCR repertoires from about five healthy adults. To increase sequencing depth and limit assay-specific biases, TCR repertoire library preparation and sequencing were carried out by different laboratories using diverse techniques. For each donor, three plates each were used for CD4 naive and CD4 memory, two plates were used for CD8 naive, and one plate was used for CD8 memory. Per donor, leukapheresis produced somewhere between about 0.8 and 9.5 billion PBMCs.

Trimming takes 0 bases from V and 7 bases from J, and the germline ends sit 14 bases apart. CDR1 SGDLS and CDR2 YYNGEE are derived from the germline V gene. The CDR3 has 15 amino acids, counting the end cysteine and phenylalanine. Only the CDR3 region is kept as DNA, spanning 45 bases read in frame from base 1. TCR CDR3 regions were amplified from genomic DNA by multiplex PCR using the deep immunoSEQ assay. Extracted genomic DNA from each cell subset was spread evenly across all wells of several immunoSEQ 96-well plates, with each plate serving as a replicate. For sorted subsets, each replicate PCR was loaded with approximately 0.2 ug genomic DNA, equivalent to 30,000 to 35,000 T cell genomes. Purified libraries were quantified with a Qubit 3.0 fluorometer, sized on a Bioanalyzer 2100, and re-quantified with the KAPA Library Quantification kit. A separate single-read 150-cycle Illumina NextSeq 550 flow cell was used to sequence each immunoSEQ 96-well plate. Regarding the original processing steps: Because the immunoSEQ output included only junctional sequences and no quality scores, the filtering could not be the same as the filtering used for full-length reads. Sequences were annotated with PyIR, a Python wrapper for IgBLAST v1.9, using IMGT germline references to assign V/J genes and CDR3. Reads were filtered out if the reads had weak V/J assignments (E-value above 1e-6), no CDR3, stop codons, out-of-frame junctions, or ambiguous translated residues. V3J clonotypes were defined by identical inferred V gene, J gene, and CDR3 amino acid sequence. Percentage overlap between repertoires was calculated by dividing the number of shared unique clonotypes by the size of the smaller repertoire. Repertoire richness was assessed with RTK rarefaction, the Chao1 estimator, and Recon v2.1 estimates of unobserved clonotypes. Generation probabilities for all TCRbeta clonotypes obtained by the gDNA method from four donors were computed using OLGA. TCRdb took over this immuneACCESS table, retaining in-frame rearrangements with V and J assigned. Such tables are incomplete; in checked studies, under half of the missing clones stem from an unresolved V gene, and the remainder is unexplained. V, J and clone size were drawn from that table, and D and trimming were deduced from the DNA. For this sample the table gives about 1,800,000 clones, of which just under 95% were detected only once. The ten largest clones represent around 1.2% of the sample.

CD8 naive samples were CD45RO-negative cells positively selected for CCR7, giving a CD45RA+CCR7+ population that excluded TemRA cells. The donors were healthy, HIV-negative adults who had no recently reported acute infections or vaccinations. All donors were Caucasian adults living in Nashville, Tennessee, USA. After blood collection by leukapheresis, PBMCs were isolated using Ficoll-Histopaque density gradient centrifugation and then cryopreserved in the vapor phase of liquid nitrogen. Purity and quantity of every magnetically sorted T cell population were checked by analytical flow cytometry. From each sorted fraction, genomic DNA was isolated and quantified by UV absorbance on a Nanodrop 2000c. Comment on this clone: This receptor's antigen is unknown. Per-base quality was not reported, and no clone a single base away is much larger than it.

The paper as a whole reports these results and caveats: The small number of donors limited the genetic and exposure-history diversity represented. Estimated clonotype richness was generally larger for naive than for memory subsets. Pairwise subsampling led to the expectation that sequencing depth would affect the degree of clonotype sharing among donors. Compared with non-shared clonotypes, the clonotypes found in all four sorted-subset donors had higher generation probabilities. Sampling was restricted to blood, and TCR repertoires in tissue are likely to differ from TCR repertoires in blood. Around 5.4% of naive CD4, 3.5% of naive CD8, 2.3% of memory CD4, and around 0.42% of memory CD8 clonotypes were shared across several donors. Incomplete sequencing was indicated by rarefaction of sorted-subset datasets, despite the large sequencing depth.

What was sequenced was naive CD8+ T cells sorted from blood. The label giving this sample's cell subset or site can be read as: CD45RA+CCR7+. This chain joins TRBV9 to TRBJ2-1, with the D gene uncertain. The clonotype was recovered from a man aged 18-30 years in good health. At the DNA level, the sequence is TGTGCCAGCAGCGTAGCGGAACTGGAGCAAAATGAGCAGTTCTTC. It codes for CASSVAELEQNEQFF.